One and the same sample provided the 28 T cell receptor beta chains below, sequenced in a study of blood T cell repertoires in COVID-19. Measured with immunoSEQ multiplex PCR; TCRdb has only the in-frame clones, and not every one. The table shows about 180,000 clones, with approximately 85% occurring only once. What was sequenced was peripheral blood. Every receptor here comes from a woman of 80 years or more with acute or convalescent COVID-19.

The V call is TRBV6-6, the J call TRBJ2-1; 9 bases align to TRBD2. V lost 8 bases, J lost 8 bases, and 4 bases stayed unmatched. Germline CDR1 and CDR2: MNHNY and SVGAGI (reference sequence). This CDR3 comprises 12 residues. The CDR3 loop is CASLSGSDEQFF. The CDR3 DNA reads TGTGCCAGCCTTAGCGGGAGCGATGAGCAGTTCTTC.

The CDR3 region has the DNA TGTGCCAGCAGCCCCGAGCGGGGGGGGAGAGAGACCCAGTACTTC. Translation: CASSPERGGRETQYF. The chain carries TRBV5-8 and TRBJ2-5; 10 bases are shared with TRBD2. The CDR3 contains 15 residues. Germline-derived CDR1 and CDR2 are SGHTS and YDEGEE. V was clipped by 4 bases and J by 4 bases; unmatched bases: 7.

The chain combines TRBV6-1 with TRBJ1-2; D gene ambiguous. Germline CDR1 MNHNS, CDR2 SASEGT. With 1 base removed from V and 10 bases from J, the gap between germline ends came to 10 bases. The length of the CDR3 is 12 residues. CDR3 region: CASSEVWRDYTF. In nucleotides, the CDR3 is TGTGCCAGCAGTGAAGTTTGGAGAGACTACACCTTC.

This chain uses TRBV23-1 with TRBJ1-5; TRBD1 might be the D (6 bases). TRBV23-1 carries the ORF label, with uncertain function. This CDR3 region has 14 residues. The V end lost 8 bases, the J end lost 2 bases, and 13 bases lay between the germline ends. In DNA, the CDR3 is TGCGCCAGCCCGCGGACAGCGCGCAATCAGCCCCAGCATTTT. This codes for CASPRTARNQPQHF.

As for this clone: Other nucleotide sequences in the sample specify the same CDR3. The rearrangement links TRBV6-2 or TRBV6-3 to TRBJ1-1, with TRBD1 identical over 7 bases. This CDR3 spans 15 amino acids. From germline, CDR1 is MNHEY and CDR2 SVGEGT. J gave up 1 base and V 2 bases, and 4 bases lay outside the gene matches. The DNA for the CDR3 is TGTGCCAGCAGTTACAGCCGACAGGGGAACACTGAAGCTTTCTTT. Residues: CASSYSRQGNTEAFF.

The chain links TRBV5-1 to TRBJ2-1; D ambiguous. This CDR3 comprises 14 residues. V lost 5 bases to trimming and J lost 0 bases, with 9 bases between them. Germline V gene data show CDR1 as SGHRS and CDR2 as YFSETQ. CDR3 region: CASREQSSYNEQFF. CDR3 in DNA: TGCGCCAGCAGGGAACAGAGCTCCTACAATGAGCAGTTCTTC.

This chain joins TRBV11-2 and TRBJ2-7; 10 nucleotides match TRBD2. With V trimmed by 6 bases and J by 0 bases, 5 bases remained unmatched. Germline V gives CDR1 SGHAT, CDR2 FQNNGV. This CDR3 is built from 15 residues. In DNA form, the CDR3 reads TGTGCCAGCAGACTAGCGGGGACGAGCTCCTACGAGCAGTACTTC. It encodes CASRLAGTSSYEQYF.

The chain links TRBV19 to TRBJ1-2; a weak D match, TRBD1 (5 bases). From germline, CDR1 is LNHDA and CDR2 SQIVND (reference sequence). V lost 3 bases to trimming and J lost 0 bases, with 8 bases between them. The CDR3 spans 14 residues. CDR3 sequence reads: CASSILGANYGYTF. The DNA for the CDR3 is TGTGCCAGTAGTATTTTAGGGGCTAACTATGGCTACACCTTC.

V gene TRBV20-1 combines with J gene TRBJ2-7, with a weak D call TRBD2 (6 bases). This CDR3 contains 13 residues. V dropped 3 bases and J dropped 0 bases, with 9 bases sitting between them. Per the germline V gene, CDR1 is DFQATT and CDR2 is SNEGSKA (reference sequence). The DNA for the CDR3 is TGCAGTGCTAGTCGGGGGAGCTCCTACGAGCAGTACTTC. It yields the protein CSASRGSSYEQYF.

This chain connects TRBV5-1 to TRBJ2-1; D is undetermined. Between the trimmed V and J ends, which lost 0 bases and 3 bases, there was a span of 13 bases. The germline gives CDR1 SGHRS, CDR2 YFSETQ. The CDR3 sequence is 16 residues long. The CDR3 bases are TGCGCCAGCAGCTTGGCGGGTAGTCCCGGCTACAATGAGCAGTTCTTC. Its protein is CASSLAGSPGYNEQFF.

The table lists this clone with a few counts. In DNA form, the CDR3 reads TGCGCCAGCAGTAACAGGGCAGGCACTGAAGCTTTCTTT. This codes for CASSNRAGTEAFF. The chain uses TRBV10-1 and TRBJ1-1; D is perhaps TRBD1 (6 bases). CDR1 is WNHNN, CDR2 SYGVQD, per germline (reference sequence). CDR3 size: 13 residues. The V end was cut by 5 bases, the J end by 4 bases, with 11 bases between.

This chain uses TRBV15 with TRBJ2-5, with D unclear. The CDR3 is 13 residues long. V was trimmed by 0 bases and J by 1 base, leaving 3 bases between them. Germline V gives CDR1 LNHNV, CDR2 YYDKDF (reference sequence). The CDR3 DNA is TGTGCCACCAGCAGAGACATCCAAGAGACCCAGTACTTC. Translated: CATSRDIQETQYF.

The genes are TRBV15 and TRBJ1-1; D is unresolved. The CDR3 is 15 amino acids. Germline CDR1 and CDR2: LNHNV and YYDKDF (reference sequence). V gave up 0 bases and J gave up 8 bases, with 16 bases separating them. For the CDR3, the DNA is TGTGCCACCAGCAGAGATCGGGATGCGGCCGCCGAAGCTTTCTTT. Its protein product is CATSRDRDAAAEAFF. The full variable domain, its missing parts supplied by reference TRBV15 and TRBJ1-1, is DAMVIQNPRYQVTQFGKPVTLSCSQTLNHNVMYWYQQKSSQAPKLLFHYYDKDFNNEADTPDNFQSRRPNTSFCFLDIRSPGLGDTAMYLCATSRDRDAAAEAFFGQGTRLTVV.

As concerns this clone: This sample includes further DNA sequences coding for the same CDR3. This chain connects TRBV7-9 to TRBJ2-5, with no clear D. This CDR3 spans 14 amino acids. V was shortened by 2 bases and J by 1 base, with 8 bases between the two germline ends. The V gene's germline CDR1 is SEHNR and CDR2 FQNEAQ (reference sequence). The CDR3 protein is CASSLWSGQETQYF. CDR3 coding DNA: TGTGCCAGCAGCTTATGGTCAGGCCAAGAGACCCAGTACTTC.

This chain uses TRBV6-5 with TRBJ1-5; 9 bases fit TRBD1. The CDR3 spans 14 residues. The V gene end was trimmed by 6 bases and the J gene end by 4 bases; junction bases not matched to a gene: 4. Germline assignment: CDR1 MNHEY and CDR2 SVGAGI. This CDR3 reads CASRDRGANQPQHF. CDR3 in DNA: TGTGCCAGCAGGGACAGGGGTGCGAATCAGCCCCAGCATTTT.

The chain links TRBV30 to TRBJ2-1; D is unclear. From germline, CDR1 is GTSNPN and CDR2 SVGIG (reference sequence). V was pared by 2 bases and J by 7 bases, with 3 bases between. CDR3 size: 10 residues. CDR3 protein: CAWSQNEQFF. Written as DNA, the CDR3 is TGTGCCTGGAGTCAGAATGAGCAGTTCTTC.

The V and J genes are TRBV4-1 and TRBJ1-2; 8 nucleotides align to TRBD1. This CDR3 is built from 16 residues. V was clipped by 4 bases and J by 0 bases; unmatched bases: 7. The germline V gene encodes CDR1 MGHRA and CDR2 YSYEKL. Here the CDR3 reads CASSLLQGEANYGYTF. The CDR3 bases are TGCGCCAGCAGCCTATTACAGGGGGAAGCTAACTATGGCTACACCTTC.

V gene TRBV2 combines with J gene TRBJ1-4; D not resolved. V lost 10 bases and J lost 4, with 16 bases in between. Per germline, CDR1 SNHLY and CDR2 FYNNEI. This CDR3 spans 14 amino acids. The DNA of the CDR3 is TGTGCCACCAAAGAGGGAAGCCATAATGAAAAACTGTTTTTT. It encodes CATKEGSHNEKLFF. The whole variable domain, filled in from reference TRBV2 and TRBJ1-4, reads EPEVTQTPSHQVTQMGQEVILRCVPISNHLYFYWYRQILGQKVEFLVSFYNNEISEKSEIFDDQFSVERPDGSNFTLKIRSTKLEDSAMYFCATKEGSHNEKLFFGSGTQLSVL.

This clone was observed a few times. The genes are TRBV6-2 or TRBV6-3 and TRBJ1-3; 9 positions match TRBD1. This CDR3 is 16 amino acids long. CDR1 is MNHEY, CDR2 SVGEGT, per germline. Trimming took 4 bases from V and 9 from J; bases not matched to a gene: 13. Written as DNA, the CDR3 is TGTGCCAGCAGTTCCACGCCGGGACAGGGCTACGGCACCATATATTTT. Its translation: CASSSTPGQGYGTIYF.

This chain's CDR3 is CASSPRGFGVLTF. For the CDR3, the DNA is TGTGCCAGCAGCCCTCGGGGGTTCGGCGTCCTGACTTTC. J is TRBJ2-6 and V is TRBV7-2; D is possibly TRBD2 (6 bases). Germline V CDR1 and CDR2: SGHTA, FQGNSA. This CDR3 is built from 13 residues. V was cut by 5 bases and J by 12 bases, with 14 bases left in between.

The chain couples TRBV3-1 (or the pseudogene TRBV3-2) to TRBJ1-2; 7 bases map to TRBD1. The CDR3 is made up of 15 amino acids. After removal of 4 bases from V and 5 bases from J, the junction contained 10 bases not matched to a gene. The germline V gene encodes CDR1 LGHDT and CDR2 YNNKEL (reference sequence). The CDR3 sequence is CASSPPLDRVYGYTF. The CDR3 coding sequence is TGTGCCAGCAGCCCTCCTCTCGACAGGGTTTATGGCTACACCTTC.

This clone was seen at least ten times. V and J are TRBV6-5 and TRBJ1-3, with no clear D. V shed 6 bases and J shed 0 bases, with 9 bases lying between them. Germline values: CDR1 MNHEY, CDR2 SVGAGI. CDR3 length: 14 residues. CDR3 amino acids: CASSPHGSGNTIYF. Here the CDR3 DNA reads TGTGCCAGCAGCCCACATGGCTCTGGAAACACCATATATTTT.

This chain uses TRBV7-2 with TRBJ1-1; D ambiguous. This CDR3 is built from 14 residues. V was pared by 1 base and J by 4 bases, with 10 bases between. From germline, CDR1 is SGHTA and CDR2 FQGNSA. The CDR3 reads CASSLVEGITEAFF. CDR3 bases: TGTGCCAGCAGCTTAGTGGAGGGAATCACTGAAGCTTTCTTT.

The gene calls are TRBV7-9 and TRBJ2-2; 9 bases agree with TRBD1. The CDR3 loop spans 16 amino acids. V trimming: 6 bases; J trimming: 2 bases; junction bases outside the gene matches: 7. Germline values: CDR1 SEHNR, CDR2 FQNEAQ (reference sequence). The CDR3 loop reads CASRRPGQGNTGELFF. CDR3 nucleotides: TGTGCCAGCAGGCGTCCGGGACAGGGAAACACCGGGGAGCTGTTTTTT.

The chain is built from TRBV4-1 and TRBJ1-5, with D tentatively TRBD1 (6 bases). This CDR3 is 15 amino acids long. The germline CDR1 and CDR2 sequences are MGHRA and YSYEKL. The germline V and J ends were trimmed by 1 base and 6 bases, with 13 bases remaining between them. The CDR3 reads CASSQAAAGVQPQHF. The CDR3 region has the DNA TGCGCCAGCAGCCAAGCGGCGGCAGGGGTTCAGCCCCAGCATTTT.

J is TRBJ2-7 and V is TRBV2; maybe TRBD2 (5 bases). The ends were cut back, 3 bases at V and 0 bases at J, with 9 bases in the middle. CDR1 is SNHLY and CDR2 is FYNNEI in the germline V gene. This CDR3 has 14 amino acids. CDR3 amino acids: CASSETGSSYEQYF. In DNA, the CDR3 is TGTGCCAGCAGTGAGACGGGGAGCTCCTACGAGCAGTACTTC. Based on the CDR3 plus reference TRBV2 and TRBJ2-7, the full variable domain is EPEVTQTPSHQVTQMGQEVILRCVPISNHLYFYWYRQILGQKVEFLVSFYNNEISEKSEIFDDQFSVERPDGSNFTLKIRSTKLEDSAMYFCASSETGSSYEQYFGPGTRLTVT.

Only a few counts were recorded for this clone. V is TRBV2 and J is TRBJ1-1; TRBD1 agrees at 9 bases. Germline V lookup: CDR1 SNHLY, CDR2 FYNNEI. The CDR3 consists of 12 residues. The trim removed 6 bases at V and 8 bases at J, leaving 4 bases unmatched. CDR3 residues: CASRTDRGEAFF. The CDR3 nucleotides are TGTGCCAGCAGGACTGACAGGGGGGAAGCTTTCTTT.

The chain recombines TRBV4-1 with TRBJ1-1; TRBD1 matches at 7 bases. V shed 2 bases and J 3 bases; nucleotides not matched to a gene: 0. This CDR3 spans 13 amino acids. Germline assignment: CDR1 MGHRA and CDR2 YSYEKL. The CDR3 sequence is CASSQQGDTEAFF. The CDR3 bases are TGCGCCAGCAGCCAACAGGGGGACACTGAAGCTTTCTTT.